The present T cell receptor beta chain was sequenced within a study of early T cells in non-severe SARS-CoV-2 infection. The TCR library protocol was used to attach unique molecular identifiers. These identifiers were attached to individual cDNA molecules. TCRdb re-derived calls from the 5' RACE reads in MiXCR, one entry per CDR3 protein. The sample shows 40,000 or so distinct CDR3 sequences, around 6% of them seen only once. Germline V lookup: CDR1 SGHTA, CDR2 FQGTGA. Trimming removed 2 bases from V and 3 bases from J, with 19 bases in between. The CDR3 length is 18 residues. The sequence derives from an adult who was a healthcare worker with PCR-confirmed SARS-CoV-2 infection or an uninfected control (not recorded which). The rearrangement joins TRBV7-3 to TRBJ2-2, with D possibly being TRBD2 (5 bases). Sequencing was done on a sample of whole blood. This chain's CDR3 is CASSLPRLTGVYTGELFF. The CDR3 DNA is TGTGCCAGCAGCTTACCCCGACTAACCGGGGTTTACACCGGGGAGCTGTTTTTT.